This entry lists 4 T cell receptor beta chains sequenced from one sample in a study of blood T cell repertoires in COVID-19. Assay used: immunoSEQ multiplex PCR; TCRdb lists only in-frame clones, some missing. The sample shows just over 250,000 clones, about 89% of them seen only once. Sample: peripheral blood. The receptors come from a woman aged 50 to 60 with acute or convalescent COVID-19.

The chain combines TRBV27 with TRBJ1-5; no reliable D call. Germline-derived CDR1 and CDR2 are MNHEY and SMNVEV (reference sequence). Trimming removed 3 bases from V and 5 bases from J, with 11 bases in between. CDR3 length: 14 residues. The CDR3 DNA follows: TGTGCCAGCAGTTTTGTGGCAGTGGATCAGCCCCAGCATTTT. This encodes CASSFVAVDQPQHF.

The rearrangement joins TRBV28 to TRBJ1-5; 8 bases are shared with TRBD1. V was pared by 6 bases and J by 2 bases, with 3 bases of the junction left unmatched. Germline V gene data show CDR1 as MDHEN and CDR2 as SYDVKM. The CDR3 has 14 residues. CDR3 DNA: TGTGCCAGCAGCTTGGGACAGGGCAATCAGCCCCAGCATTTT. Translating it yields CASSLGQGNQPQHF.

The gene calls are TRBV19 and TRBJ1-5; D is unresolved. This CDR3 is 14 amino acids long. The germline V and J ends were trimmed by 3 bases and 4 bases, with 10 bases remaining between them. Germline V lookup: CDR1 LNHDA, CDR2 SQIVND (reference sequence). Here the CDR3 reads CASSIGQKNQPQHF. The CDR3 DNA reads as TGTGCCAGTAGTATTGGGCAGAAGAATCAGCCCCAGCATTTT.

The chain recombines TRBV4-3 with TRBJ1-2; 7 bases are shared with TRBD1. This CDR3 is built from 15 residues. The germline gives CDR1 LGHNA, CDR2 YSLEER. V was pared by 0 bases and J by 4 bases, with 5 bases of the junction left unmatched. Here the CDR3 reads CASSQDPGQFYGYTF. The CDR3 bases are TGCGCCAGCAGCCAAGATCCGGGACAGTTCTATGGCTACACCTTC.